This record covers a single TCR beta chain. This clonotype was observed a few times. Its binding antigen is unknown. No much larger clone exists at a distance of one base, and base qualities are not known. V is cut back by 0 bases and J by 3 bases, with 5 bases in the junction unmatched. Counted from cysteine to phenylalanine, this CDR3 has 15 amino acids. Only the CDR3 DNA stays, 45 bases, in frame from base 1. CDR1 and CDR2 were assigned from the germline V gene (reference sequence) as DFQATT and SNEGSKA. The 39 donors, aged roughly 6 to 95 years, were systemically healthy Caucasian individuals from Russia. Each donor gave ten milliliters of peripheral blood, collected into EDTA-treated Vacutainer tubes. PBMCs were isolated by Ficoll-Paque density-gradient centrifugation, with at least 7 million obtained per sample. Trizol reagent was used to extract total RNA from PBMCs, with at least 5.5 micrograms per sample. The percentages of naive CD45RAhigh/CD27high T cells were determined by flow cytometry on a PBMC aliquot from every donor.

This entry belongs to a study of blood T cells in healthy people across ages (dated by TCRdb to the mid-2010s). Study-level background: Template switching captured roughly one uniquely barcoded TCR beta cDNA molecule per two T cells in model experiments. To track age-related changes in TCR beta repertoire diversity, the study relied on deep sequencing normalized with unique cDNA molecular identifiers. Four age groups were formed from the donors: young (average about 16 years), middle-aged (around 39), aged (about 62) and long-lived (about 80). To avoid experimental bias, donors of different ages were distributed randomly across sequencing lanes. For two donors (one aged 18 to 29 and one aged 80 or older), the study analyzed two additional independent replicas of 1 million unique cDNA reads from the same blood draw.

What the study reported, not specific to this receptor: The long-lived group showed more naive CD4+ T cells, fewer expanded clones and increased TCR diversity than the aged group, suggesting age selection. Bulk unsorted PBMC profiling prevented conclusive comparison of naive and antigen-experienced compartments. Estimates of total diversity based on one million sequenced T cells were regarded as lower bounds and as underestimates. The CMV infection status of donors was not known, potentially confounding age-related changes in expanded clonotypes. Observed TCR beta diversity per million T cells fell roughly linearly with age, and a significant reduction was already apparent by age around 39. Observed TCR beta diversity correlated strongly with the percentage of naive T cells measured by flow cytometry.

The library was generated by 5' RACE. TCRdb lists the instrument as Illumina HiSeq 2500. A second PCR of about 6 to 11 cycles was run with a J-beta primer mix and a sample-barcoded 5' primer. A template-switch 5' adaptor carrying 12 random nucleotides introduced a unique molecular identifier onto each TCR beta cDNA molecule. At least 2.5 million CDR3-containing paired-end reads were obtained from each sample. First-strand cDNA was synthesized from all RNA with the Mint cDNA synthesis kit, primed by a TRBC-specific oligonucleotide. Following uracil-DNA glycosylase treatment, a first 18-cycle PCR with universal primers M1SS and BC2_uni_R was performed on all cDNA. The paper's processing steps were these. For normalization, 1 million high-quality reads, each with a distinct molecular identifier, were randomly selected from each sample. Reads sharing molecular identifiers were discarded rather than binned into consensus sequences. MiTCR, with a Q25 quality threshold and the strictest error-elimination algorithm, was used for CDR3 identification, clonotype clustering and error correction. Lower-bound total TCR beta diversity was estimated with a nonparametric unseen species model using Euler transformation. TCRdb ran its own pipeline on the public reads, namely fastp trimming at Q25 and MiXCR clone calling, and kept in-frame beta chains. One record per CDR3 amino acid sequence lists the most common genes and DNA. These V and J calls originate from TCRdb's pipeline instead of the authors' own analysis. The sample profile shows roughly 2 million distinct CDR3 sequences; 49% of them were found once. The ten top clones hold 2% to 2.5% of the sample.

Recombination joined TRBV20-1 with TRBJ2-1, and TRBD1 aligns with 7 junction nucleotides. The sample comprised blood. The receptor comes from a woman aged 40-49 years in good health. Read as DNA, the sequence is TGCAGTGCTAGAGATAGAGACAGGGACTACAATGAGCAGTTCTTC. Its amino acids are CSARDRDRDYNEQFF.